Listed below are T cell receptor beta chains from one sample, sequenced in a study of blood T cells in healthy people across ages. TCRdb independently ran MiXCR on the 5' RACE reads; one entry per CDR3 protein. The table shows about 280,000 distinct CDR3 sequences, with 25% to 30% occurring only once. The sample consisted of blood. All receptors derive from a woman aged 70-85 years in good health. Both conserved end residues are part of each CDR3. D genes are given only for firm matches. A clone size is listed for some rows: how often the clone was seen (once, few, many), or a class if it is expanded.

clone_size j_call v_call d_call cdr3_nt cdr3_aa
. TRBJ2-1 TRBV18 . TGTGCCAGCTCACCTACTAGCTACAATGAGCAGTTCTTC CASSPTSYNEQFF
. TRBJ2-5 TRBV4-3 . TGCGCCAGCAGCCAAGAATCGGAAGAGACCCAGTACTTC CASSQESEETQYF
. TRBJ2-7 TRBV28 . TGTGCCAGCAGTTTTCAACACCAGATTCCCACCTACGAGCAGTACTTC CASSFQHQIPTYEQYF
. TRBJ2-1 TRBV7-9 . TGTGCCAGCAGCTTGATGGGAAGCGCCGGACGTAATGAGCAGTTCTTC CASSLMGSAGRNEQFF
. TRBJ2-5 TRBV5-8 . TGTGCCAGCAGCTTGGTAGTTTCCCCTCGTGTGGAGACCCAGTACTTC CASSLVVSPRVETQYF
few TRBJ2-3 TRBV7-2 . TGTGCCAGCAGATTCACCGGGACCCATGGGGCAGATACGCAGTATTTT CASRFTGTHGADTQYF
. TRBJ2-5 TRBV3-1 . TGTGCCAGCAGCCCCTACAGGGAACAAGAGACCCAGTACTTC CASSPYREQETQYF
. TRBJ2-3 TRBV12-3/TRBV12-4 TRBD1 TGTGCCAGCAGTAAGAACAGGGGACCAGATACGCAGTATTTT CASSKNRGPDTQYF
. TRBJ1-1 TRBV29-1 . TGCAGCGTCAACGACGGGGTAACTGAAGCTTTCTTT CSVNDGVTEAFF
few TRBJ1-6 TRBV2 . TGTGCCAGCAATTTCTATAATTCACCCCTCCACTTT CASNFYNSPLHF
. TRBJ2-3 TRBV12-3/TRBV12-4 . TGTGCCAGCAGTTTGTACGGCACAGGAGACACAGATATGCAGTATTTT CASSLYGTGDTDMQYF
few TRBJ1-5 TRBV7-9 . TGTGCCAGCAGCTCCAAGGACCGGCAGGGGCAGCCCCAGCATTTT CASSSKDRQGQPQHF
. TRBJ2-5 TRBV12-3/TRBV12-4 . TGTGCCAGCAACAGGAGAGGGGGGGTCCAAGAGACCCAGTACTTC CASNRRGGVQETQYF
few TRBJ1-5 TRBV20-1 . TGCAGTGCCAGTCCCGACAGTAATCAGCCCCAGCATTTT CSASPDSNQPQHF
few TRBJ1-6 TRBV11-2 . TGTGCCAGCAGCCGGGGTCAGGATAATTCACCCCTCCACTTT CASSRGQDNSPLHF
. TRBJ2-7 TRBV29-1 TRBD1 TGCAGCGTTGTCCCAGGGGGAACGAACGAGCAGTACTTC CSVVPGGTNEQYF
. TRBJ1-4 TRBV28 . TGTGCCAGCAGTTTAAGACAGGAAAAACTGTTTTTT CASSLRQEKLFF
few TRBJ2-6 TRBV28 . TGTGCCAGCAGTTTTCGGGTACTAGGGCGGGGATACTCTGGGGCCAACGTCCTGACTTTC CASSFRVLGRGYSGANVLTF
. TRBJ2-3 TRBV7-2 TRBD2 TGTGCCAGCAGCTTCGCTAGCGGATACACAGATACGCAGTATTTT CASSFASGYTDTQYF
. TRBJ2-1 TRBV20-1 TRBD2 TGCAGTGCTAGAGATCGGCGGGAGAGGTCCTACAATGAGCAGTTCTTC CSARDRRERSYNEQFF
few TRBJ1-4 TRBV11-2 . TGTGCCAGCAGCTTAGACGAGGGGCGCGGTGAAAAACTGTTTTTT CASSLDEGRGEKLFF
many TRBJ2-7 TRBV12-3/TRBV12-4 . TGTGCCAGCAGTTTGTCATCCGGGGCCGGCTACGAGCAGTACTTC CASSLSSGAGYEQYF
. TRBJ2-5 TRBV7-2 TRBD2 TGTGCCAGCAGCTTGATCCTGACGGGAGGACGAGAGACCCAGTACTTC CASSLILTGGRETQYF
few TRBJ2-1 TRBV12-3/TRBV12-4 TRBD1 TGTGCCAGCAGTATGTCTCGAGGCAGGGCAGGGGGTAATGAGCAGTTCTTC CASSMSRGRAGGNEQFF
. TRBJ2-5 TRBV20-1 . TGCAGTGCTAGGAATGGAGAGACCCAGTACTTC CSARNGETQYF
few TRBJ2-5 TRBV18 . TGTGCCAGCTCACCAGGGACAAAAGAGACCCAGTACTTC CASSPGTKETQYF
many TRBJ2-5 TRBV7-2 TRBD2 TGTGCCAGCAGCCAAGGACTAGCGGGAGGACGAGAGACCCAGTACTTC CASSQGLAGGRETQYF
few TRBJ1-1 TRBV5-1 . TGCGCCAGCAGCTTGGTATCCGGGGTGGACACTGAAGCTTTCTTT CASSLVSGVDTEAFF
. TRBJ2-2 TRBV4-3 TRBD1 TGCGCCAGCAGCCGCGGACAGGGGGTGAACACCGGGGAGCTGTTTTTT CASSRGQGVNTGELFF
. TRBJ2-1 TRBV4-3 TRBD2 TGCGCCAGCAGCCATACCCTAGCGGGAGTCAATGAGCAGTTCTTC CASSHTLAGVNEQFF
few TRBJ2-7 TRBV27 . TGTGCCAGCAGTTCGGGTAGTGTACCCTACGAGCAGTACTTC CASSSGSVPYEQYF
few TRBJ2-2 TRBV7-6 TRBD2 TGTGCCAGCAGCCAATTAGCGTTGGGCGCGGGAGCGAACACCGGGGAGCTGTTTTTT CASSQLALGAGANTGELFF
few TRBJ2-1 TRBV28 . TGTGCCAGCAGACCCAACAGGGCTGTACTCACTTTTTACAATGAGCAGTTCTTC CASRPNRAVLTFYNEQFF
. TRBJ1-5 TRBV3-1 . TGTGCCAGCAGATGGATCACAAGGAATCAGCCCCAGCATTTT CASRWITRNQPQHF
. TRBJ2-1 TRBV28 . TGTGCCAGCAGTGCCATACCTCCTTTCAATGAGCAGTTCTTC CASSAIPPFNEQFF
. TRBJ1-1 TRBV7-2 . TGTGCCAGCGTACGCGTCAACACTGAAGCTTTCTTT CASVRVNTEAFF
few TRBJ1-1 TRBV4-1 . TGCGCCAGCAGCCAATCTCCGACGGTGAACACTGAAGCTTTCTTT CASSQSPTVNTEAFF
. TRBJ2-3 TRBV5-1 . TGCGCCAGCACCCATTCGGGACCCGGGGGTGGTACGCAGTATTTT CASTHSGPGGGTQYF
few TRBJ2-1 TRBV5-1 . TGCGCCAGCAGCACCTCGCTAGTGCAAGACTACAATGAGCAGTTCTTC CASSTSLVQDYNEQFF
many TRBJ2-5 TRBV3-1 . TGTGCCAGCAGCCAAGAGGTCGGGTCAGGAAGGCTATTC CASSQEVGSGRLF
. TRBJ1-3 TRBV3-1 TRBD1 TGTGCCAGCAGGCCAATGGACAGGACTGGAAACACCATATATTTT CASRPMDRTGNTIYF
few TRBJ2-3 TRBV20-1 TRBD2 TGCAGTGCTTTGAGCGGGATGAAGTCAGATACGCAGTATTTT CSALSGMKSDTQYF
. TRBJ1-4 TRBV20-1 TRBD1 TGCAGTGCTGCTTCCGGGACAGGGAATGAAAAACTGTTTTTT CSAASGTGNEKLFF
. TRBJ2-5 TRBV6-5 . TGTGCCAGCAGTTACTCATCGTCGGGATTAGCGGAGACCCAGTACTTC CASSYSSSGLAETQYF
many TRBJ2-1 TRBV15 TRBD2 TGTGCCACCAGCTCCAAGACTAGCGGCCCCAATGAGCAGTTCTTC CATSSKTSGPNEQFF
few TRBJ1-4 TRBV7-9 . TGTGCCAGCGGGCGGAATAGCAACGAAAAACTGTTTTTT CASGRNSNEKLFF
. TRBJ2-3 TRBV27 . TGTGCCAGCAGTTCCCATCGGACTCACTACACAGATACGCAGTATTTT CASSSHRTHYTDTQYF
few TRBJ2-3 TRBV7-8 . TGTGCCAGCAGTTACCGGGACGTAGATACGCAGTATTTT CASSYRDVDTQYF
. TRBJ1-1 TRBV5-1 . TGCGCCAGCAGCTTCCAGGGGTGGATGAACACTGAAGCTTTCTTT CASSFQGWMNTEAFF
few TRBJ2-2 TRBV20-1 . TGCAGTGCTAAGAACAGGGTTGGAACCGGGGAGCTGTTTTTT CSAKNRVGTGELFF
few TRBJ1-4 TRBV5-6 . TGTGCCGGTCCCCAGAGAGGCTTTTGGAAACTGTTTTTT CAGPQRGFWKLFF